The 7 T cell receptor beta chains below were found in one sample sequenced in a study of metastatic and nonmetastatic thyroid tumors. All patients reached thyroid surgery having received no treatment beforehand. TCRdb re-called clones from the PCR reads using MiXCR. The table shows about 36,000 clones, with less than 25% occurring only once. Sample: blood. Receptors were obtained from a female donor with papillary thyroid cancer or a benign thyroid nodule (not recorded which). Some clones in this sample may be carry-over from other donors' samples.

This clone was picked up many times. The rearrangement uses TRBV3-1 and TRBJ2-5; no firm D call. Germline-derived CDR1 and CDR2 are LGHDT and YNNKEL (reference sequence). The CDR3 length is 14 residues. The V gene lost 0 bases and the J gene lost 5 bases, with 10 bases spanning the gap. The CDR3 DNA reads TGTGCCAGCAGCCAAGAACCACAGACGGAGACCCAGTACTTC. Translation: CASSQEPQTETQYF.

Of note for this clone: The germline gene is not matched at one end of the junction; a read error may be the cause. The CDR3 sequence is CANSDEWQGTQPQHF. Written as DNA, the CDR3 is TGTGCCAACAGTGACGAGTGGCAGGGGACTCAGCCCCAGCATTTT. This chain joins TRBV6-4 and TRBJ1-5; a weak D match, TRBD1 (6 bases). Germline V gives CDR1 MRHNA, CDR2 SNTAGT. There are 15 residues in the CDR3.

This clone showed up many times. V is TRBV13 and J is TRBJ2-1; 8 nucleotides agree with TRBD1. CDR1 and CDR2 from the germline V gene are PRHDT and FYEKMQ (reference sequence). After removal of 5 bases from V and 6 bases from J, the junction contained 3 bases not matched to a gene. The CDR3 contains 13 residues. The CDR3 protein is CASSDTGGNEQFF. The CDR3 nucleotides read TGTGCCAGCAGCGATACAGGGGGCAATGAGCAGTTCTTC.

V usage is TRBV20-1 and J usage is TRBJ2-2; 11 bases are a match to TRBD2. This CDR3 is 15 amino acids long. V dropped 7 bases and J dropped 3; count of bases not matched to a gene: 7. CDR1 is DFQATT, CDR2 SNEGSKA, per germline (reference sequence). This CDR3 reads CSERSLAGDTGELFF. The CDR3 DNA reads as TGCAGTGAAAGATCACTAGCGGGAGACACCGGGGAGCTGTTTTTT.

This clone was observed a handful of times. A much larger clone differs from this one at a single base, so this may be a read error. This chain joins TRBV3-1 and TRBJ2-7; the match to TRBD2 covers 7 bases. This CDR3 is built from 15 residues. Germline V gene data show CDR1 as LGHDT and CDR2 as YNNKEL (reference sequence). The DNA for the CDR3 is TGTGCCAGCAGCGCAGCTAGCGGAGCGGACTACAAGCAGTACTTC. Its translation is CASSAASGADYKQYF.

V usage is TRBV27 and J usage is TRBJ2-1; 9 nucleotides line up with TRBD2. The germline CDR1 and CDR2 sequences are MNHEY and SMNVEV (reference sequence). Unmatched junction bases numbered 6, after V lost 6 bases and J lost 0 bases. CDR3 length: 16 amino acids. The CDR3 is CASRDPSGASYNEQFF. For the CDR3, the DNA is TGTGCCAGCAGGGACCCTAGCGGGGCCTCCTACAATGAGCAGTTCTTC.

Notes on this clone: One junction end does not reproduce the germline sequence, and a read error may be involved. Other DNA sequences in this specimen translate into the identical CDR3. V and J are TRBV27 and TRBJ2-3, with D perhaps TRBD1 (6 bases). Germline V gene data show CDR1 as MNHEY and CDR2 as SMNVEV (reference sequence). CDR3 length equals 15 residues. DNA for the CDR3: TGTGCCAGCAGCTTATCGACAGGTTCTGCAGATACGCAGTATTTT. Protein sequence: CASSLSTGSADTQYF.